Each of the 10 T cell receptor beta chains below was sequenced from the same sample in a study of blood T cell repertoires in COVID-19. Some clones are missing from TCRdb's copy, which holds only in-frame ones; the method was immunoSEQ multiplex PCR. The table shows over 200,000 clones, with 86% occurring only once. Material: peripheral blood. These receptors came from a man aged 25-45 years who had recovered from COVID-19.

The rearrangement uses TRBV10-2 and TRBJ2-5, with TRBD2 identical over 14 bases. V was pared by 8 bases and J by 5 bases, with 7 bases of the junction left unmatched. This CDR3 is 15 amino acids long. CDR1 and CDR2 (germline): WSHSY, SAAADI. CDR3 bases: TGCGCCAGCCTCCCGACTAGCGGGGGGGGTGAGACCCAGTACTTC. It is translated as CASLPTSGGGETQYF.

The V gene is TRBV5-6, the J gene TRBJ2-3; TRBD2 aligns across 10 bases. Germline loops: CDR1 SGHDT, CDR2 YYEEEE. The CDR3 is 15 amino acids. Germline trimming cut 4 bases from V and 4 bases from J; bases unmatched to any gene: 6. The CDR3 bases are TGTGCCAGCAGCCCAGCGGGGGGGACCCCAGATACGCAGTATTTT. Translation gives CASSPAGGTPDTQYF.

This clone was found once. The chain joins TRBV5-1 to TRBJ2-3, with 7 positions matching TRBD1. V dropped 7 bases and J dropped 0; count of bases not matched to a gene: 5. The CDR3 loop spans 14 amino acids. Per the germline V gene, CDR1 is SGHRS and CDR2 is YFSETQ. CDR3 protein: CASQGQPSTDTQYF. CDR3 bases: TGCGCCAGCCAGGGACAGCCTAGCACAGATACGCAGTATTTT.

The rearrangement joins TRBV7-2 to TRBJ1-1; the D is unclear. With 2 bases removed from V and 0 bases from J, the gap between germline ends came to 4 bases. Germline V gives CDR1 SGHTA, CDR2 FQGNSA. The CDR3 is made up of 13 amino acids. The CDR3 DNA follows: TGTGCCAGCAGCTTACAGGTGAACACTGAAGCTTTCTTT. Amino acid sequence: CASSLQVNTEAFF.

The CDR3 nucleotides are TGTGCCAGCAGCTCCATTACAGGGGGCGAAGAGACCCAGTACTTC. Translating gives CASSSITGGEETQYF. J is TRBJ2-5 and V is TRBV7-9; 9 bases align to TRBD1. Germline V gene sequence: CDR1 SEHNR, CDR2 FQNEAQ (reference sequence). V lost 4 bases, J lost 3 bases, and 6 bases stayed unmatched. This CDR3 is 15 amino acids long.

The chain is built from TRBV18 and TRBJ1-1; D is unresolved. The CDR3 has 14 residues. With 3 bases removed from V and 0 bases from J, the gap between germline ends came to 8 bases. Per germline, CDR1 KGHSH and CDR2 LQKENI. The CDR3 protein is CASSPRAVNTEAFF. The CDR3 DNA reads TGTGCCAGCTCACCTCGAGCCGTGAACACTGAAGCTTTCTTT.

This clone was recorded a few times. The chain recombines TRBV6-5 with TRBJ1-2; D is perhaps TRBD1 (5 bases). The CDR3 totals 16 residues. V was trimmed by 0 bases and J by 8 bases, leaving 19 bases between them. CDR1 and CDR2 from the germline V gene are MNHEY and SVGAGI. The CDR3 loop is CASSYSGGRGFTGYTF. In DNA form, the CDR3 reads TGTGCCAGCAGTTACTCCGGGGGAAGGGGATTTACCGGCTACACCTTC.

The gene calls are TRBV24-1 and TRBJ1-2; 7 bases are shared with TRBD1. V shed 3 bases, J shed 4 bases, and the junction held 10 bases outside the gene matches. Germline V gene sequence: CDR1 KGHDR, CDR2 SFDVKD. The CDR3 loop spans 16 amino acids. CDR3 bases: TGTGCCACCAGTGATCGGTCCCGAGGGGGCGGCTATGGCTACACCTTC. This translates into CATSDRSRGGGYGYTF.

The J gene is TRBJ2-2, the V gene TRBV5-1; tentative D call: TRBD2 (6 bases). The V end was cut by 5 bases, the J end by 3 bases, with 14 bases between. CDR1 is SGHRS and CDR2 is YFSETQ in the germline V gene. CDR3 length equals 15 residues. The CDR3 DNA sequence: TGCGCCAGCAGTCGGATTAGCGGAGACACCGGGGAGCTGTTTTTT. Translation: CASSRISGDTGELFF.

The chain has TRBV5-4 and TRBJ1-2, with a weak D call TRBD1 (6 bases). This CDR3 has 15 amino acids. Germline V gene lookup returns CDR1 SGHNT and CDR2 YYREEE (reference sequence). V lost 5 bases to trimming and J lost 4 bases, with 18 bases between them. CDR3 loop: CASSFPGGGSYGYTF. The CDR3 DNA follows: TGTGCCAGCAGTTTCCCCGGGGGGGGCTCCTATGGCTACACCTTC.